Following are 23 T cell receptor beta chains from one sample sequenced in a study of T cell repertoires in cytomegalovirus infection. In TCRdb, the reads were re-called with MiXCR into one record per CDR3 protein. There are approximately 30,000 distinct CDR3 sequences in the sample; about a fifth occur only once, and approximately 78% lies in the top ten. The antigens for these receptors are not known. Material: CD8+ T cells from cultured PBMCs, obtained from culture after CMV antigen stimulation. The receptors come from a human donor in good health (CMV status not recorded). Some clones in this sample may be carry-over from other donors' samples.

This clonotype was seen many times. The rearrangement links TRBV29-1 to TRBJ1-2; D ambiguous. The V gene lost 3 bases and the J gene lost 7 bases, with 9 bases spanning the gap. The length of the CDR3 is 11 residues. Per germline, CDR1 SQVTM and CDR2 ANQGSEA. CDR3 residues: CSVEQQLGYTF. In DNA form, the CDR3 reads TGCAGCGTTGAGCAGCAGCTTGGCTACACCTTC. Full variable domain (outside the CDR3, taken from reference TRBV29-1 and TRBJ1-2): SAVISQKPSRDICQRGTSLTIQCQVDSQVTMMFWYRQQPGQSLTLIATANQGSEATYESGFVIDKFPISRPNLTFSTLTVSNMSPEDSSIYLCSVEQQLGYTFGSGTRLTVV.

The genes are TRBV6-1 and TRBJ1-1; D unclear. Germline CDR1 reads MNHNS; CDR2 reads SASEGT. The germline V and J ends were trimmed by 6 bases and 1 base, with 9 bases remaining between them. The length of the CDR3 is 13 residues. CDR3 region: CASRGFQNTEAFF. In nucleotides, the CDR3 is TGTGCCAGCAGAGGGTTCCAGAACACTGAAGCTTTCTTT.

This clonotype has a handful of counts. This chain links TRBV7-9 with TRBJ2-5, with D possibly called TRBD1 or TRBD2 (5 bases each). Germline V gene lookup returns CDR1 SEHNR and CDR2 FQNEAQ (reference sequence). Trimming stripped 2 bases from V and 4 bases from J, with 17 bases between. This CDR3 region has 16 residues. The CDR3 DNA reads TGTGCCAGCAGCTTAACCTTCGACACGAGGGGAGAGACCCAGTACTTC. This codes for CASSLTFDTRGETQYF.

This rearrangement joins TRBV6-5 to TRBJ2-1; 7 nucleotides line up with TRBD1. V shed 5 bases, J shed 0 bases, and the junction held 4 bases outside the gene matches. Germline V gene data show CDR1 as MNHEY and CDR2 as SVGAGI. CDR3 length equals 15 residues. CDR3 sequence: CASSPTGSSYNEQFF. DNA for the CDR3: TGTGCCAGCAGTCCGACAGGGAGCTCCTACAATGAGCAGTTCTTC.

The rearrangement joins TRBV6-6 to TRBJ1-1; no clear D. Trimming removed 2 bases at V and 4 bases at J, with 17 bases between. The CDR3 is 16 residues long. CDR1 MNHNY and CDR2 SVGAGI come from the germline V gene (reference sequence). CDR3 sequence reads: CASSYTFYDRGTEAFF. The CDR3 DNA is TGTGCCAGCAGTTACACTTTCTACGACCGAGGCACTGAAGCTTTCTTT.

The CDR3 region has the DNA TGTGCCAGCAGTTTAACTAGCGCGAGCTCCTACAATGAGCAGTTCTTC. Its protein product is CASSLTSASSYNEQFF. The V and J genes are TRBV12-3 or TRBV12-4 and TRBJ2-1, with 7 bases that match TRBD2. After removal of 2 bases from V and 0 bases from J, the junction contained 4 bases not matched to a gene. The CDR3 is 16 residues long.

This clonotype was recorded at least ten times. CDR3 sequence: CATGDRSNLPGEAFF. As DNA, the CDR3 is TGTGCCACGGGGGACAGATCCAATCTACCCGGTGAAGCTTTCTTT. The chain couples TRBV10-3 to TRBJ1-1, with 7 nucleotides matching TRBD1. Looked up from germline, CDR1 is ENHRY and CDR2 is SYGVKD. The V segment lost 10 bases and the J segment 7 bases; nucleotides outside the gene matches: 18. CDR3 length: 15 amino acids.

This chain links TRBV7-9 with TRBJ1-1; D gene ambiguous. The germline V gene has CDR1 SEHNR and CDR2 FQNEAQ (reference sequence). The V gene lost 5 bases and the J gene lost 3 bases, with 22 bases spanning the gap. The CDR3 runs 17 residues. CDR3 nucleotide sequence: TGTGCCAGCAGCCTACCCCTGGCCCGCTCTCCAGACACTGAAGCTTTCTTT. This encodes CASSLPLARSPDTEAFF.

The rearrangement links TRBV28 to TRBJ2-3; no reliable D call. The V and J ends lost 3 bases and 0 bases respectively, with 7 bases between them. The germline V gene encodes CDR1 MDHEN and CDR2 SYDVKM. The CDR3 is 14 residues long. The CDR3 loop is CASSLKASTDTQYF. The DNA of the CDR3 is TGTGCCAGCAGTTTGAAGGCCAGCACAGATACGCAGTATTTT.

The rearrangement joins TRBV6-2 or TRBV6-3 to TRBJ2-7, with D perhaps given as TRBD1 or TRBD2 (5 bases each). Germline V CDR1 and CDR2: MNHEY, SVGEGT. V was cut by 2 bases and J by 0 bases, with 8 bases left in between. The CDR3 is made up of 14 amino acids. CDR3 in DNA: TGTGCCAGCAGTTACCCGGGGCTCTCCTACGAGCAGTACTTC. Its translation is CASSYPGLSYEQYF.

There are a few counts of this clonotype. This chain links TRBV2 with TRBJ1-2, with 7 bases that match TRBD1. J was trimmed by 1 base and V by 0 bases; bases with no gene match: 11. Germline values: CDR1 SNHLY, CDR2 FYNNEI. CDR3 length equals 18 residues. CDR3 sequence reads: CASSEALAGGSGNYGYTF. CDR3 nucleotides: TGTGCCAGCAGTGAAGCGCTAGCAGGGGGATCCGGTAACTATGGCTACACCTTC.

This rearrangement joins TRBV19 to TRBJ2-1; maybe TRBD2 (5 bases). The CDR3 extends over 12 amino acids. The V gene's germline CDR1 is LNHDA and CDR2 SQIVND (reference sequence). V lost 6 bases and J lost 9, with 12 bases in between. The chain's CDR3 is CASRKLGGEQFF. CDR3 DNA: TGTGCCAGTAGAAAGTTAGGAGGTGAGCAGTTCTTC.

This clonotype was counted only a few times. The rearrangement uses TRBV7-6 and TRBJ2-5; TRBD1 matches 7 bases. J was trimmed by 5 bases and V by 6 bases; bases with no gene match: 12. CDR3 size: 15 residues. CDR1 is SGHVS and CDR2 is FNYEAQ in the germline V gene. The chain's CDR3 is CASSVIQGIQETQYF. The CDR3 nucleotides are TGTGCCAGCAGTGTTATACAGGGGATTCAGGAGACCCAGTACTTC.

V is TRBV28 and J is TRBJ2-1; 8 nucleotides agree with TRBD2. Germline trimming cut 2 bases from V and 2 bases from J; bases unmatched to any gene: 5. This CDR3 has 16 amino acids. In germline, CDR1 is MDHEN, CDR2 SYDVKM. The CDR3 reads CASSLGAGGPYNEQFF. For the CDR3, the DNA is TGTGCCAGCAGTTTAGGTGCGGGAGGCCCCTACAATGAGCAGTTCTTC.

There are a few counts of this clonotype. The chain has TRBV27 and TRBJ1-5; no clear D. The germline V gene has CDR1 MNHEY and CDR2 SMNVEV (reference sequence). V was pared by 6 bases and J by 4 bases, with 7 bases between. The CDR3 extends over 12 amino acids. DNA for the CDR3: TGTGCCAGCAGGGAAGGGAATCAGCCCCAGCATTTT. Its protein is CASREGNQPQHF.

This clonotype was detected ten times or more. V is TRBV10-1 and J is TRBJ2-5; D perhaps matches TRBD2 (6 bases). V lost 0 bases to trimming and J lost 6 bases, with 11 bases between them. The germline CDR1 and CDR2 sequences are WNHNN and SYGVQD (reference sequence). CDR3 length: 14 amino acids. The CDR3 bases are TGCGCCAGCAGTGAGTCGAAGGGCGGGAAGACCCAGTACTTC. Protein product: CASSESKGGKTQYF.

J is TRBJ1-2 and V is TRBV3-1, with unresolved D. The germline V and J ends were trimmed by 1 base and 8 bases, with 5 bases remaining between them. This CDR3 contains 11 residues. The V gene's germline CDR1 is LGHDT and CDR2 YNNKEL (reference sequence). This chain's CDR3 is CASSQGKGYTF. CDR3 DNA: TGTGCCAGCAGCCAAGGAAAGGGCTACACCTTC.

In its sample, this clonotype was seen many times. This rearrangement joins TRBV7-2 to TRBJ2-3, with D unresolved. Deletions cut 3 bases from V and 1 base from J, with 14 bases between. The CDR3 is made up of 16 amino acids. CDR1 is SGHTA and CDR2 is FQGNSA in the germline V gene. The CDR3 reads CASSLSAPDRTDTQYF. As DNA, the CDR3 is TGTGCCAGCAGCTTGTCAGCGCCGGACCGCACAGATACGCAGTATTTT. Combining the CDR3 with reference TRBV7-2 and TRBJ2-3 gives the whole variable domain GAGVSQSPSNKVTEKGKDVELRCDPISGHTALYWYRQSLGQGLEFLIYFQGNSAPDKSGLPSDRFSAERTGGSVSTLTIQRTQQEDSAVYLCASSLSAPDRTDTQYFGPGTRLTVL.

This clonotype was recorded a few times. The chain joins TRBV7-9 to TRBJ2-1; 13 bases match TRBD2. The ends lost 5 bases at V and 7 bases at J; junction bases unmatched: 11. The CDR3 totals 17 residues. Looked up from germline, CDR1 is SEHNR and CDR2 is FQNEAQ (reference sequence). CDR3 bases: TGTGCCAGCAGCCCAGTGCGACTAGCGGGGGGAGGAAATGAGCAGTTCTTC. Amino acids: CASSPVRLAGGGNEQFF.

This clonotype was seen only a few times. This chain connects TRBV7-2 to TRBJ1-5, with a possible D match to TRBD1 (5 bases). Germline assignment: CDR1 SGHTA and CDR2 FQGNSA. The CDR3 has 13 residues. V gave up 5 bases and J gave up 7 bases, with 12 bases separating them. CDR3 bases: TGTGCCAGCAGCCTACAGGTGAACCAGCCCCAGCATTTT. Protein: CASSLQVNQPQHF. The variable domain in full, completed from reference TRBV7-2 and TRBJ1-5, reads GAGVSQSPSNKVTEKGKDVELRCDPISGHTALYWYRQSLGQGLEFLIYFQGNSAPDKSGLPSDRFSAERTGGSVSTLTIQRTQQEDSAVYLCASSLQVNQPQHFGDGTRLSIL.

A few counts support this clonotype. The chain employs TRBV19 and TRBJ1-2; perhaps TRBD1 as D (5 bases). Trimming stripped 7 bases from V and 3 bases from J, with 18 bases between. The CDR3 is made up of 15 amino acids. Looked up from germline, CDR1 is LNHDA and CDR2 is SQIVND (reference sequence). CDR3 residues: CASTSIGVRDYGYTF. CDR3 coding DNA: TGTGCCAGTACCTCCATAGGGGTCCGTGACTATGGCTACACCTTC.

The chain joins TRBV7-2 to TRBJ2-3, with 9 bases aligning to TRBD2. After removal of 3 bases from V and 0 bases from J, the junction contained 1 base not matched to a gene. The CDR3 runs to 15 residues. In germline, CDR1 is SGHTA, CDR2 FQGNSA. CDR3 loop: CASSFLAGSTDTQYF. The CDR3 nucleotides are TGTGCCAGCAGCTTCCTAGCGGGGAGCACAGATACGCAGTATTTT.

The CDR3 region is CASSYTGTSPDTQYF. The CDR3, as DNA: TGCGCCAGCAGCTACACCGGGACTAGCCCAGATACGCAGTATTTT. This chain joins TRBV5-1 and TRBJ2-3; 9 nucleotides match TRBD2. The CDR3 consists of 15 residues. Germline CDR1 reads SGHRS; CDR2 reads YFSETQ. Losses at the gene ends were 3 bases for V and 4 bases for J; bases not matched to a gene: 6.